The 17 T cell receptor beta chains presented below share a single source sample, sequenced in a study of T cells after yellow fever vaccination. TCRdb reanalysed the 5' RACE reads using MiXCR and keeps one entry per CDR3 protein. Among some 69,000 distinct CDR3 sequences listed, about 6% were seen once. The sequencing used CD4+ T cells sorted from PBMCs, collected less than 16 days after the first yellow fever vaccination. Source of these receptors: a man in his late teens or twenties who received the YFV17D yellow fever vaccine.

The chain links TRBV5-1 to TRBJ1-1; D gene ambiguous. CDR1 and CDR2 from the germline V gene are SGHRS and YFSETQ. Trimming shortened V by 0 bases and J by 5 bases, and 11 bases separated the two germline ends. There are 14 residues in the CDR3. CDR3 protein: CASSLVGERTEAFF. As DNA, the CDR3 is TGCGCCAGCAGCTTGGTCGGGGAAAGGACTGAAGCTTTCTTT.

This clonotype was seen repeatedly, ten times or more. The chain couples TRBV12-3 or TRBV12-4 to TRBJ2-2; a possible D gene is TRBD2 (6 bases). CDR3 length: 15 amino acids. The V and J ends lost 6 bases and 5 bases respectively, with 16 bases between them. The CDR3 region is CASREGPTRTGELFF. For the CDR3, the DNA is TGTGCCAGCAGGGAGGGCCCTACGCGAACCGGGGAGCTGTTTTTT.

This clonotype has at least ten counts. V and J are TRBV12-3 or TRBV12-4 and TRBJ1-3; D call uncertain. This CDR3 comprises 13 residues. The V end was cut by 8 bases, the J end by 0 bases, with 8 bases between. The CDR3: CASSRLSGNTIYF. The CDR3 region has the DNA TGTGCCAGCTCGCGGCTCTCTGGAAACACCATATATTTT.

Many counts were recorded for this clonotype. Here the CDR3 reads CASTPGDGRRGYTF. The DNA for the CDR3 is TGTGCCAGCACCCCGGGGGACGGGCGAAGGGGCTACACCTTC. This chain links TRBV27 with TRBJ1-2, with TRBD1 as a possible D gene (5 bases). Trimming pared 7 bases from V and 8 bases from J, leaving 20 bases between. Germline-derived CDR1 and CDR2 are MNHEY and SMNVEV (reference sequence). The length of the CDR3 is 14 residues.

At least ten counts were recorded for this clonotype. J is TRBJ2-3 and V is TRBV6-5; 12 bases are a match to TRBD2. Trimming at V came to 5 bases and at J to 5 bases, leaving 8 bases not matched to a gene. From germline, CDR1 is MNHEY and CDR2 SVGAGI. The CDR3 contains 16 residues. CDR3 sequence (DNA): TGTGCCAGCAGTCCCACTAGCGGGGGGCGAGGAGATACGCAGTATTTT. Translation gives CASSPTSGGRGDTQYF.

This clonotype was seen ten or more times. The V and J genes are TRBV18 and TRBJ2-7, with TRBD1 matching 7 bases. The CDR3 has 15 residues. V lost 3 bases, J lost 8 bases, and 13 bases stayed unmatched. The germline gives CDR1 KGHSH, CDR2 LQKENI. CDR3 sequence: CASSPDQVTGFKQYF. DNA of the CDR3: TGTGCCAGCTCACCCGACCAGGTGACAGGGTTCAAGCAGTACTTC.

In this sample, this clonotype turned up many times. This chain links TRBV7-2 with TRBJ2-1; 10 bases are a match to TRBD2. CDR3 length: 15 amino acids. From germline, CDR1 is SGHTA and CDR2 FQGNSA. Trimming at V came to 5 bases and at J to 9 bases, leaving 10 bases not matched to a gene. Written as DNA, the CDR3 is TGTGCCAGCAGCCCACCCCAGCGGGGGGGTATTGAGCAGTTCTTC. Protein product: CASSPPQRGGIEQFF.

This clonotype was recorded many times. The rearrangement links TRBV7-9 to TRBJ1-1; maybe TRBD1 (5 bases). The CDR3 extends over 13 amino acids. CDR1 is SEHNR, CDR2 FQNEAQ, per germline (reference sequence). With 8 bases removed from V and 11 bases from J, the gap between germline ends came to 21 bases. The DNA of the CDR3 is TGTGCCAGCGGCCCCAGGGAGGAAAGTAGGGCTTTCTTT. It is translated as CASGPREESRAFF.

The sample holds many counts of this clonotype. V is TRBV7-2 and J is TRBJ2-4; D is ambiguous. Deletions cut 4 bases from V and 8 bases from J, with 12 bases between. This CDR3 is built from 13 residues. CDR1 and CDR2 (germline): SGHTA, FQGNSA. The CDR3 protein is CASSSLRRDIQYF. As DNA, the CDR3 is TGTGCCAGCAGCTCCCTACGAAGGGACATTCAGTACTTC.

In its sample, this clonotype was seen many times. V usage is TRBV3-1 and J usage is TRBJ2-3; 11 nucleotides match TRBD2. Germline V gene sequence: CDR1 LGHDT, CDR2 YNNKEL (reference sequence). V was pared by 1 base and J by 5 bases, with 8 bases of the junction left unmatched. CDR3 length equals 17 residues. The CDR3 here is CASSQGSASGGLDTQYF. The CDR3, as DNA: TGTGCCAGCAGCCAAGGGTCCGCTAGCGGGGGGTTAGATACGCAGTATTTT.

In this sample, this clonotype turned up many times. The CDR3, as DNA: TGTGCCAGCAGTCCCCCCCCTAGCGGGGGGACCCATGAGCAGTTCTTC. It yields the protein CASSPPPSGGTHEQFF. This chain links TRBV28 with TRBJ2-1; 11 bases agree with TRBD2. V shed 5 bases and J 8 bases; nucleotides not matched to a gene: 11. The CDR3 sequence is 16 residues long. Germline V gene lookup returns CDR1 MDHEN and CDR2 SYDVKM.

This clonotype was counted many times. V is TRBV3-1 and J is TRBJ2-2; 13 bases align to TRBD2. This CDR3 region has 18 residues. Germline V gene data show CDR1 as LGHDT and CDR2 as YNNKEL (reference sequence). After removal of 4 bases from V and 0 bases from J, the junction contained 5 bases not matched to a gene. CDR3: CASSPGLAGVSNTGELFF. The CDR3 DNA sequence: TGTGCCAGCAGCCCCGGACTAGCGGGGGTCTCGAACACCGGGGAGCTGTTTTTT.

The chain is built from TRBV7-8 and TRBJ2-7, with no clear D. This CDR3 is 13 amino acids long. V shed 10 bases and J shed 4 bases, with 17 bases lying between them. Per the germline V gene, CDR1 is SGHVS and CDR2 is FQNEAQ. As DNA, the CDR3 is TGTGCCATGGGCCCTGGGCTCCGGTACGAGCAGTACGTC. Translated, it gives CAMGPGLRYEQYV.

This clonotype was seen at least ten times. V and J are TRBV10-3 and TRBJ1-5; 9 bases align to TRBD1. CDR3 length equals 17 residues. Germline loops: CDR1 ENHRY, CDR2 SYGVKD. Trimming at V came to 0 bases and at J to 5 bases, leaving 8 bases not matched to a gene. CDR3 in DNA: TGTGCCATCAGTGAGTCGCAGATGGGACAGGGACATCAGCCCCAGCATTTT. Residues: CAISESQMGQGHQPQHF.

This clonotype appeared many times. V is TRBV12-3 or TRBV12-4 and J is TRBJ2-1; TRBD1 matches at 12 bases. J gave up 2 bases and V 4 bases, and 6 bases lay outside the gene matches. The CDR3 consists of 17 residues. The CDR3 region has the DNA TGTGCCAGCAGTTATTCCGGGACAGGGGGCGCCTACAATGAGCAGTTCTTC. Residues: CASSYSGTGGAYNEQFF.

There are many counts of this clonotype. The CDR3 reads CASSSAATYNSPLHF. CDR3 DNA: TGTGCCAGCAGCTCGGCGGCTACCTATAATTCACCCCTCCACTTT. The J gene is TRBJ1-6, the V gene TRBV3-2. TRBV3-2 counts as a pseudogene. The CDR3 contains 15 residues.

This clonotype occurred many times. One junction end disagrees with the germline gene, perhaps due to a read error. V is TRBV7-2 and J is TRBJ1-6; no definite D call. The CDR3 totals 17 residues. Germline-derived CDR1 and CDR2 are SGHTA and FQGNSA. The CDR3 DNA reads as TGTGCCAGCAGTTTAGGGTTCAGAGTCTCCTATAATTCACCCCTCCACTTT. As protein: CASSLGFRVSYNSPLHF. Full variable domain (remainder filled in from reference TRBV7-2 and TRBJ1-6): GAGVSQSPSNKVTEKGKDVELRCDPISGHTALYWYRQSLGQGLEFLIYFQGNSAPDKSGLPSDRFSAERTGGSVSTLTIQRTQQEDSAVYLCASSLGFRVSYNSPLHFGNGTRLTVT.